This T cell receptor beta chain originates from a study of T cells in pancreatic ductal adenocarcinoma. Study conclusions and caveats: Blood had more productive templates and roughly 8-fold more unique clonotypes than tumor. Tumors hold more CD45RO+ effector T cells, which may bias toward lower diversity.

Assay used: immunoSEQ multiplex PCR; TCRdb lists only in-frame clones, some missing. This table has more than 15,000 clones, 88% appearing once. Trimming removed 4 bases at V and 8 bases at J, with 21 bases between. This CDR3 is 15 amino acids long. The germline CDR1 and CDR2 sequences are GTSNPN and SVGIG (reference sequence). As concerns this clone: The antigen remains unidentified.

Selected pancreatic ductal adenocarcinoma patients had undergone surgery without neoadjuvant therapy. Source material: PBMCs. The chain is built from TRBV30 and TRBJ2-1, with D perhaps TRBD1 (5 bases). The receptor was derived from a human donor with pancreatic ductal adenocarcinoma. CDR3 DNA: TGTGCCTGGATCGGCACCCACCTTAGGGGCCATGAGCAGTTCTTC. Translation gives CAWIGTHLRGHEQFF.